The 32 T cell receptor beta chains in this list originate from one sample, sequenced in a study of blood T cells in healthy people across ages. It was with a sample-barcoded 5' primer and a J-beta primer mix that a second PCR of roughly 7 to 12 cycles was run. TCRdb re-called the 5' RACE reads through MiXCR, storing one row per CDR3 protein. The table has fewer than 1,000,000 distinct CDR3 sequences, approximately 44% seen once; the top ten hold nearly 20%. Sequencing was done on a sample of blood. These receptor sequences come from a man in his fifties or sixties in good health.

This clonotype was found a few times. The rearrangement joins TRBV13 to TRBJ2-3; 12 positions match TRBD2. CDR1 and CDR2 from the germline V gene are PRHDT and FYEKMQ (reference sequence). CDR3 length: 16 amino acids. V was clipped by 5 bases and J by 6 bases; unmatched bases: 9. The CDR3 protein is CASSLSSGGAKDTQYF. CDR3 nucleotides: TGTGCCAGCAGCCTTTCTAGCGGGGGGGCCAAGGATACGCAGTATTTT.

This clonotype turned up a few times. This chain connects TRBV5-1 to TRBJ2-5; D not certain. The CDR3 covers 13 residues. The germline gives CDR1 SGHRS, CDR2 YFSETQ. V was clipped by 3 bases and J by 5 bases, with 11 bases between them. In DNA, the CDR3 is TGCGCCAGCAGCTCCCGACGGTCGGAGACCCAGTACTTC. As protein: CASSSRRSETQYF.

This clonotype was detected ten times or more. The chain combines TRBV29-1 with TRBJ2-7; a possible D gene is TRBD2 (8 bases). Germline CDR1 is SQVTM and CDR2 is ANQGSEA. The CDR3 spans 13 residues. The V and J ends lost 3 bases and 7 bases respectively, with 16 bases between them. Written as DNA, the CDR3 is TGCAGCGTTGAGACGACAGGGACTAGGGAGCAGTACTTC. Protein: CSVETTGTREQYF.

This clonotype was detected a few times. The V call is TRBV5-6, the J call TRBJ2-1, with D maybe TRBD1 (7 bases). V was clipped by 2 bases and J by 1 base, with 10 bases between them. The CDR3 sequence is 15 residues long. CDR1 and CDR2 (germline): SGHDT, YYEEEE. CDR3 amino acids: CASSLQGRSYNEQFF. CDR3 nucleotides: TGTGCCAGCAGCTTACAGGGGAGGTCCTACAATGAGCAGTTCTTC.

The chain joins TRBV28 to TRBJ1-5; D uncertain. The CDR3 has 15 residues. V lost 7 bases, J lost 0 bases, and 13 bases lay in between. From germline, CDR1 is MDHEN and CDR2 SYDVKM. The DNA of the CDR3 is TGTGCCAGCACCCGACGCGACGGTAGCAATCAGCCCCAGCATTTT. It specifies CASTRRDGSNQPQHF.

V and J are TRBV5-1 and TRBJ2-3; D could derive from TRBD1 or TRBD2 (5 bases each). V lost 5 bases, J lost 0 bases, and 28 bases lay in between. CDR3 size: 20 residues. Germline V gene sequence: CDR1 SGHRS, CDR2 YFSETQ. For the CDR3, the DNA is TGCGCCAGCAGTTGGAGACAGCAGAATGCCTGGCGGACTAGCACAGATACGCAGTATTTT. Protein sequence: CASSWRQQNAWRTSTDTQYF.

The genes are TRBV3-2 and TRBJ2-7. TRBV3-2 is designated a pseudogene. The CDR3 is 10 amino acids. The CDR3 sequence is CANPNFEQYF. The CDR3 DNA reads TGTGCCAACCCCAATTTCGAGCAGTACTTC.

This clonotype was detected only once. The rearrangement links TRBV7-8 to TRBJ2-5; D is perhaps TRBD2 (6 bases). Germline assignment: CDR1 SGHVS and CDR2 FQNEAQ. The V gene lost 2 bases and the J gene lost 11 bases, with 21 bases spanning the gap. This CDR3 has 15 residues. The CDR3 coding sequence is TGTGCCAGCAGCTTAAGCGGGTCCGCCCACAATGAGCAGTACTTC. Its translation is CASSLSGSAHNEQYF.

Only a few counts were recorded for this clonotype. The chain couples TRBV15 to TRBJ2-7; 8 bases are shared with TRBD1. J gave up 2 bases and V 4 bases, and 4 bases lay outside the gene matches. The CDR3 covers 14 residues. Germline V gene lookup returns CDR1 LNHNV and CDR2 YYDKDF (reference sequence). DNA of the CDR3: TGTGCCACCAGCAAGACAGGGGATACCTACGAGCAGTACTTC. This codes for CATSKTGDTYEQYF.

This clonotype appeared many times. The chain employs TRBV10-3 and TRBJ1-4; maybe TRBD1 (5 bases). The length of the CDR3 is 14 residues. V dropped 6 bases and J dropped 3 bases, with 11 bases sitting between them. Germline CDR1 reads ENHRY; CDR2 reads SYGVKD. CDR3 sequence reads: CAIRRDGPNEKLFF. As DNA, the CDR3 is TGTGCCATCAGGAGGGACGGTCCTAATGAAAAACTGTTTTTT.

The chain employs TRBV15 and TRBJ2-1; 9 nucleotides align to TRBD1. CDR3 length: 14 residues. CDR1 and CDR2 (germline): LNHNV, YYDKDF (reference sequence). The ends lost 5 bases at V and 5 bases at J; junction bases unmatched: 4. Here the CDR3 DNA reads TGTGCCACCAGCTTAGGACAGGGGAACAATGAGCAGTTCTTC. Encoded protein: CATSLGQGNNEQFF.

There are a few counts of this clonotype. The gene calls are TRBV4-3 and TRBJ2-3; 8 positions agree with TRBD1. The junction had 5 bases not matched to a gene; V was cut back by 5 bases and J by 4 bases. Germline V gene lookup returns CDR1 LGHNA and CDR2 YSLEER. This CDR3 comprises 14 residues. In nucleotides, the CDR3 is TGCGCCAGCAGCACAGGGGGGCATTCAGATACGCAGTATTTT. The encoded protein is CASSTGGHSDTQYF.

The CDR3 sequence: CASSPGVSLYEQYF. The CDR3 region has the DNA TGTGCCAGCAGCCCTGGGGTTTCCCTCTACGAGCAGTACTTC. The chain joins TRBV11-2 to TRBJ2-7; no firm D call. The CDR3 runs to 14 residues. Germline V lookup: CDR1 SGHAT, CDR2 FQNNGV. The V end was cut by 5 bases, the J end by 3 bases, with 14 bases between.

The rearrangement joins TRBV21-1 to TRBJ2-7. TRBV21-1 represents a pseudogene. CDR3 length equals 13 residues. CDR3 DNA sequence: TGTGCCAGCAGCAACACTAGCTCCTGGGAGCAGTACTTC. This encodes CASSNTSSWEQYF.

The rearrangement joins TRBV6-6 to TRBJ2-5; D is uncertain. Trimming removed 6 bases from V and 5 bases from J, with 13 bases in between. This CDR3 contains 13 residues. CDR1 MNHNY and CDR2 SVGAGI come from the germline V gene (reference sequence). CDR3 sequence reads: CASRGVAWETQYF. Here the CDR3 DNA reads TGTGCCAGCAGGGGTGTAGCTTGGGAGACCCAGTACTTC.

This clonotype was observed many times. V usage is TRBV4-3 and J usage is TRBJ2-5; D uncertain. Trimming took 0 bases from V and 6 from J, leaving 5 bases between them. The CDR3 sequence is 12 residues long. CDR1 and CDR2 (germline): LGHNA, YSLEER. CDR3 region: CASSQDGKTQYF. The CDR3 bases are TGCGCCAGCAGCCAAGATGGGAAGACCCAGTACTTC.

The chain combines TRBV9 with TRBJ1-2, with a possible D match to TRBD1 (6 bases). CDR1 SGDLS and CDR2 YYNGEE come from the germline V gene. The V end was cut by 0 bases, the J end by 4 bases, with 16 bases between. The CDR3 sequence is 16 residues long. As DNA, the CDR3 is TGTGCCAGCAGCGTAGATCCTCAGGGGCGCGGCTATGGCTACACCTTC. Translating it yields CASSVDPQGRGYGYTF. The whole variable domain, remainder taken from reference TRBV9 and TRBJ1-2, is DSGVTQTPKHLITATGQRVTLRCSPRSGDLSVYWYQQSLDQGLQFLIQYYNGEERAKGNILERFSAQQFPDLHSELNLSSLELGDSALYFCASSVDPQGRGYGYTFGSGTRLTVV.

This clonotype was observed a few times. The rearrangement uses TRBV6-2 or TRBV6-3 and TRBJ2-7; the D is unclear. CDR3 length: 14 residues. Trimming removed 4 bases at V and 3 bases at J, with 13 bases between. Per germline, CDR1 MNHEY and CDR2 SVGEGT. DNA of the CDR3: TGTGCCAGCAGTTTGGCGGTTGTGAGCTACGAGCAGTACTTC. Residues: CASSLAVVSYEQYF.

This clonotype is a singleton in its sample. The V and J genes are TRBV19 and TRBJ2-2, with TRBD1 matching over 7 bases. The CDR3 sequence is 13 residues long. Germline V gene sequence: CDR1 LNHDA, CDR2 SQIVND (reference sequence). Trimming at V came to 7 bases and at J to 4 bases, leaving 3 bases not matched to a gene. CDR3 residues: CASNSGGTGELFF. The CDR3 DNA follows: TGTGCCAGTAACTCAGGGGGCACCGGGGAGCTGTTTTTT.

The chain uses TRBV5-4 and TRBJ1-6; a possible D gene is TRBD1 (6 bases). The ends were cut back, 3 bases at V and 7 bases at J, with 17 bases in the middle. CDR1 and CDR2 from the germline V gene are SGHNT and YYREEE (reference sequence). The CDR3 has 16 amino acids. This chain's CDR3 is CASSSGEQGWNSPLHF. As DNA, the CDR3 is TGTGCCAGCAGCTCTGGCGAACAGGGATGGAATTCACCCCTCCACTTT.

Only a few counts were recorded for this clonotype. This rearrangement joins TRBV10-3 to TRBJ1-6, with 9 nucleotides matching TRBD1. The V gene's germline CDR1 is ENHRY and CDR2 SYGVKD. V gave up 5 bases and J gave up 8 bases; unmatched junction bases: 7. CDR3 length: 15 amino acids. CDR3 sequence (DNA): TGTGCCATCAGTCGATTGGGACAGGGCGATTCACCCCTCCACTTT. It specifies CAISRLGQGDSPLHF.

Remarks on this clonotype: A read error may be the cause here, since a much bigger clone is one base away. V is TRBV4-1 and J is TRBJ2-7, with 8 bases fitting TRBD1. The CDR3 sequence is 15 residues long. Looked up from germline, CDR1 is MGHRA and CDR2 is YSYEKL. The DNA for the CDR3 is TGCGTCAGCAGCCAACCAGGGGACAGGATCTACGAGCAGTACTTC. Its protein product is CVSSQPGDRIYEQYF.

This clonotype was seen a handful of times. The chain combines TRBV11-2 with TRBJ2-1, with D uncertain. Trimming shortened V by 3 bases and J by 1 base, and 7 bases separated the two germline ends. The germline V gene has CDR1 SGHAT and CDR2 FQNNGV. This CDR3 is 14 amino acids long. The CDR3 here is CASSFASSYNEQFF. The CDR3 nucleotides read TGTGCCAGCAGCTTCGCTAGTTCCTACAATGAGCAGTTCTTC.

The chain is built from TRBV20-1 and TRBJ1-4; tentatively, D is TRBD1 (6 bases). With 6 bases removed from V and 4 bases from J, the gap between germline ends came to 18 bases. The germline V gene has CDR1 DFQATT and CDR2 SNEGSKA (reference sequence). The length of the CDR3 is 15 residues. The CDR3 loop is CSASQSGAGNEKLFF. DNA of the CDR3: TGCAGTGCCTCCCAATCGGGGGCCGGTAATGAAAAACTGTTTTTT.

The chain couples TRBV15 to TRBJ2-1, with a weak D call TRBD1 (6 bases). V was pared by 5 bases and J by 7 bases, with 15 bases between. This CDR3 has 14 residues. Per germline, CDR1 LNHNV and CDR2 YYDKDF (reference sequence). The CDR3: CATSRPDRSNEQFF. The CDR3, as DNA: TGTGCCACCAGCCGACCGGACAGATCGAATGAGCAGTTCTTC.

This clonotype was seen more than once but under ten times. This chain joins TRBV27 and TRBJ2-3; D might be TRBD1 or TRBD2, each matching 5 bases. Germline assignment: CDR1 MNHEY and CDR2 SMNVEV (reference sequence). The length of the CDR3 is 15 residues. Trimming left V 3 bases short and J 2 bases short, with 12 bases between. In DNA, the CDR3 is TGTGCCAGCAGTTTGTGGGGACCAATCACAGATACGCAGTATTTT. The encoded protein is CASSLWGPITDTQYF.

The chain combines TRBV28 with TRBJ2-7, with 11 bases that match TRBD2. The V segment lost 5 bases and the J segment 5 bases; nucleotides outside the gene matches: 5. This CDR3 comprises 14 residues. CDR1 and CDR2 (germline): MDHEN, SYDVKM. CDR3 DNA: TGTGCCAGCAGTCTTAGCGGGGGGGCGAACGAGCAGTACTTC. Amino acids: CASSLSGGANEQYF. Combining the CDR3 with reference TRBV28 and TRBJ2-7 gives the whole variable domain DVKVTQSSRYLVKRTGEKVFLECVQDMDHENMFWYRQDPGLGLRLIYFSYDVKMKEKGDIPEGYSVSREKKERFSLILESASTNQTSMYLCASSLSGGANEQYFGPGTRLTVT.

This chain uses TRBV9 with TRBJ2-7, with a weak D call TRBD1 (6 bases). CDR3 length: 15 residues. CDR1 SGDLS and CDR2 YYNGEE come from the germline V gene. V lost 0 bases, J lost 3 bases, and 13 bases lay in between. The CDR3 region has the DNA TGTGCCAGCAGCGTAGCATCAGGGGCTAGCTACGAGCAGTACTTC. This encodes CASSVASGASYEQYF.

This clonotype was recorded at least ten times. The chain joins TRBV12-3 or TRBV12-4 to TRBJ2-7; D not certain. V lost 7 bases, J lost 3 bases, and 28 bases lay in between. CDR3 length: 18 residues. This CDR3 is CASMESNLLRRGIYEQYF. The CDR3 region has the DNA TGTGCCAGCATGGAAAGCAATCTCTTGAGAAGAGGTATCTACGAGCAGTACTTC.

CDR3 in DNA: TGCGCCAGCAGCCAATCCGAGGGTGGGTCCTATGGCTACACCTTC. Translating it yields CASSQSEGGSYGYTF. V is TRBV4-1 and J is TRBJ1-2; D is undetermined. CDR1 and CDR2 from the germline V gene are MGHRA and YSYEKL. Trimming left V 2 bases short and J 4 bases short, with 14 bases between. This CDR3 contains 15 residues.

This chain connects TRBV25-1 to TRBJ2-7; 11 positions match TRBD1. V trimming: 1 base; J trimming: 4 bases; junction bases outside the gene matches: 6. The CDR3 spans 16 residues. The V gene's germline CDR1 is MGHDK and CDR2 SYGVNS. The CDR3 sequence is CASSESVGTGGYEQYF. CDR3 nucleotides: TGTGCCAGCAGTGAATCGGTCGGGACAGGGGGATACGAGCAGTACTTC.

Turning to this clonotype: The junction shows a germline mismatch at one end, possibly a read error. CDR3 sequence: CAGSRIGDRAYNEQFF. CDR3 in DNA: TGTGCCGGCAGCCGAATAGGGGACAGGGCCTACAATGAGCAGTTCTTC. This rearrangement joins TRBV14 to TRBJ2-1; 9 bases match TRBD1. This CDR3 is built from 16 residues. Per the germline V gene, CDR1 is SGHDN and CDR2 is FVKESK.